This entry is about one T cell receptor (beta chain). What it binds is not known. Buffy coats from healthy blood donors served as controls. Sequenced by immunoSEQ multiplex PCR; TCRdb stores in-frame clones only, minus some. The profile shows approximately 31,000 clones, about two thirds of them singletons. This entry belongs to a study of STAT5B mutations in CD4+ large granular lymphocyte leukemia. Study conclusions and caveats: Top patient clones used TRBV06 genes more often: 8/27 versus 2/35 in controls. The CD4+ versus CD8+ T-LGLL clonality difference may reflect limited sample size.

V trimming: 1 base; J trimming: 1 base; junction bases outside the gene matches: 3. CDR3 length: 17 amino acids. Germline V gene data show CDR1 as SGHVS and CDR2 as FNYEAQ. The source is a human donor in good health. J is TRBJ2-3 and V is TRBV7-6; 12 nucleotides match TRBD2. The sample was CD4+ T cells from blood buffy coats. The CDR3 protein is CASSLDASGGGTDTQYF. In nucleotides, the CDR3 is TGTGCCAGCAGCTTAGATGCTAGCGGGGGGGGCACAGATACGCAGTATTTT.